This T cell receptor beta chain was identified during a study of blood T cells in healthy people across ages. This clonotype is a singleton in its sample. No antigen is known for it. Whole-study results and caveats: Conclusively comparing naive with antigen-experienced cells was impossible with unsorted PBMCs.

Deletions cut 1 base from V and 4 bases from J, with 16 bases between. The germline V gene encodes CDR1 SGHVS and CDR2 FQNEAQ. This CDR3 has 16 amino acids. A second about 7 to 11 cycle PCR used barcoded and J-beta primers. A tag from a template-switch adaptor with 12 random nucleotides marked each cDNA molecule. One entry per CDR3 protein, called by TCRdb with MiXCR from the 5' RACE reads. The sample includes about 290,000 distinct CDR3 sequences, roughly 26% of them seen just once. The TCR originated in a woman aged 70-85 years in good health. The chain carries TRBV7-8 and TRBJ1-1, with D perhaps TRBD1 (5 bases). Material for sequencing was blood. This CDR3 is CASSLVGGRAGTEAFF. In DNA form, the CDR3 reads TGTGCCAGCAGCTTAGTAGGAGGCAGGGCTGGCACTGAAGCTTTCTTT.